Shown below are 27 T cell receptor beta chains from a single sample sequenced in a study of T cell responses to AZD1222 COVID-19 vaccine. This table comes from immunoSEQ multiplex PCR, and its TCRdb copy is limited to in-frame clones, with some not included. The sample contains a few hundred thousand clones, approximately 93% of which appear only once. The sample in question was peripheral blood, obtained on day 0 of AZD1222 vaccination. These receptors were taken from an adult in good health.

The chain has TRBV19 and TRBJ1-2; tentatively, D is TRBD1 (5 bases). V shed 1 base and J shed 5 bases, with 17 bases lying between them. This CDR3 is built from 16 residues. CDR1 and CDR2 (germline): LNHDA, SQIVND (reference sequence). The CDR3 loop reads CASSIGGDGGKYGYTF. The CDR3 DNA reads TGTGCCAGTAGTATAGGAGGGGACGGCGGGAAGTATGGCTACACCTTC.

This rearrangement joins TRBV2 to TRBJ1-2, with 11 bases that match TRBD1. V lost 7 bases to trimming and J lost 7 bases; unmatched junction nucleotides: 8. Germline V gene sequence: CDR1 SNHLY, CDR2 FYNNEI. CDR3 length: 14 amino acids. In nucleotides, the CDR3 is TGTGCCAGCACTTGGGACAGGGGGTCTGGTGGCTACACCTTC. Protein: CASTWDRGSGGYTF.

The gene calls are TRBV7-3 and TRBJ2-5; 10 positions match TRBD2. The J segment lost 5 bases and the V segment lost 5 bases, leaving 8 bases of the junction unmatched. Germline V gene data show CDR1 as SGHTA and CDR2 as FQGTGA. The CDR3 loop spans 15 amino acids. CDR3 in DNA: TGTGCCAGCAGCCCGACAGCTAGCGGGGGTGAGACCCAGTACTTC. Translating gives CASSPTASGGETQYF.

The rearrangement uses TRBV19 and TRBJ2-7, with D possibly being TRBD2 (5 bases). Trimming pared 1 base from V and 2 bases from J, leaving 12 bases between. The CDR3 is 15 residues long. CDR1 is LNHDA, CDR2 SQIVND, per germline (reference sequence). The CDR3 region has the DNA TGTGCCAGTAGTATAGGAGCGCCGGGGACCTACGAGCAGTACTTC. It yields the protein CASSIGAPGTYEQYF.

V and J are TRBV7-8 and TRBJ1-1; TRBD1 is a possible D gene (6 bases). V lost 1 base and J lost 11, with 14 bases in between. The length of the CDR3 is 13 residues. From germline, CDR1 is SGHVS and CDR2 FQNEAQ. The CDR3 DNA sequence: TGTGCCAGCAGCTTAGGTCCTGACAGGAGGGCTTTCTTT. Protein sequence: CASSLGPDRRAFF.

This rearrangement joins TRBV7-6 to TRBJ2-3, with TRBD2 matching 12 bases. Germline CDR1 SGHVS, CDR2 FNYEAQ. Trimming took 4 bases from V and 5 from J; bases not matched to a gene: 4. The CDR3 is made up of 15 amino acids. CDR3 coding DNA: TGTGCCAGCAGCTCACTAGCGGGAGGATTAGATACGCAGTATTTT. Residues: CASSSLAGGLDTQYF.

The V call is TRBV29-1, the J call TRBJ2-3; D ambiguous. The ends were cut back, 5 bases at V and 1 base at J, with 13 bases in the middle. Per germline, CDR1 SQVTM and CDR2 ANQGSEA. This CDR3 is 14 amino acids long. The CDR3 DNA follows: TGCAGCGTTATAGGGATCTGGGGCACAGATACGCAGTATTTT. It specifies CSVIGIWGTDTQYF.

The rearrangement joins TRBV27 to TRBJ2-3, with D possibly being TRBD1 (7 bases). The germline CDR1 and CDR2 sequences are MNHEY and SMNVEV (reference sequence). The CDR3 has 15 amino acids. V dropped 5 bases and J dropped 3 bases, with 15 bases sitting between them. CDR3 sequence reads: CASSPLTGRTDTQYF. The CDR3 nucleotides read TGTGCCAGCAGTCCCCTGACAGGGAGGACAGATACGCAGTATTTT.

The CDR3 DNA follows: TGTGCCAGCAGCCCATTTCGGCTAGATACGCAGTATTTT. Its translation is CASSPFRLDTQYF. This chain uses TRBV11-2 with TRBJ2-3; D is unresolved. Trimming cost V 5 bases and J 5 bases, with 11 bases left between them. CDR1 and CDR2 from the germline V gene are SGHAT and FQNNGV. This CDR3 contains 13 residues.

This clone was detected only once. The genes are TRBV7-9 and TRBJ2-7; weak D call: TRBD2 (5 bases). With 3 bases removed from V and 1 base from J, the gap between germline ends came to 7 bases. Germline V CDR1 and CDR2: SEHNR, FQNEAQ (reference sequence). This CDR3 comprises 13 residues. CDR3 DNA sequence: TGTGCCAGCAGCTTGAGCGGTTCCTACGAGCAGTACTTC. Its protein product is CASSLSGSYEQYF. The variable domain in full, completed from reference TRBV7-9 and TRBJ2-7, reads DTGVSQNPRHKITKRGQNVTFRCDPISEHNRLYWYRQTLGQGPEFLTYFQNEAQLEKSRLLSDRFSAERPKGSFSTLEIQRTEQGDSAMYLCASSLSGSYEQYFGPGTRLTVT.

V is TRBV5-5 and J is TRBJ1-3; D is possibly TRBD1 (6 bases). Germline V gene lookup returns CDR1 SGHKS and CDR2 YYEKEE (reference sequence). With 3 bases removed from V and 8 bases from J, the gap between germline ends came to 15 bases. The CDR3 totals 14 residues. CDR3 sequence: CASSSEPGAYTIYF. The CDR3, as DNA: TGTGCCAGCAGCTCCGAGCCGGGGGCATACACCATATATTTT.

The chain's CDR3 is CATTDRTEAFF. The CDR3 DNA sequence: TGTGCCACCACTGATCGTACAGAGGCTTTCTTT. The chain joins TRBV28 to TRBJ1-1; D gene ambiguous. The CDR3 is 11 amino acids. V gave up 10 bases and J gave up 11 bases, with 17 bases separating them. Germline V gene data show CDR1 as MDHEN and CDR2 as SYDVKM.

This chain joins TRBV10-3 and TRBJ2-6; tentative D call: TRBD1 (5 bases). CDR1 is ENHRY and CDR2 is SYGVKD in the germline V gene. V lost 1 base and J 1 base, leaving 11 bases between the germline ends. This CDR3 comprises 17 residues. Here the CDR3 DNA reads TGTGCCATCAGTGAGTTGGGGCTGGGTTCTGGGGCCAACGTCCTGACTTTC. Residues: CAISELGLGSGANVLTF.

CDR3 residues: CSGEDDSSYEQYF. CDR3 sequence (DNA): TGCAGCGGTGAGGATGACAGCTCCTACGAGCAGTACTTC. This chain links TRBV29-1 with TRBJ2-7, with a possible D match to TRBD1 (5 bases). Trimming took 7 bases from V and 0 from J, leaving 13 bases between them. Germline CDR1 and CDR2: SQVTM and ANQGSEA. The CDR3 covers 13 residues.

The genes are TRBV28 and TRBJ1-6; D uncertain. The V end lost 3 bases, the J end lost 11 bases, and 11 bases lay between the germline ends. This CDR3 is 13 amino acids long. Germline-derived CDR1 and CDR2 are MDHEN and SYDVKM. The CDR3 DNA reads TGTGCCAGCAGTTTGGTGGAAGACCCACCCCTCCACTTT. Its protein is CASSLVEDPPLHF.

V usage is TRBV15 and J usage is TRBJ2-7; D is perhaps TRBD1 (6 bases). The CDR3 extends over 15 amino acids. V was trimmed by 5 bases and J by 0 bases, leaving 14 bases between them. CDR1 and CDR2 from the germline V gene are LNHNV and YYDKDF (reference sequence). The CDR3 region has the DNA TGTGCCACCAGCCAGGGGTTGGAGCACTCCTACGAGCAGTACTTC. Translation gives CATSQGLEHSYEQYF.

The chain carries TRBV2 and TRBJ2-2; no definite D call. V was shortened by 3 bases and J by 5 bases, with 10 bases between the two germline ends. This CDR3 contains 14 residues. The germline gives CDR1 SNHLY, CDR2 FYNNEI. The CDR3: CASSDQRWTGELFF. CDR3 sequence (DNA): TGTGCCAGCAGTGATCAACGGTGGACCGGGGAGCTGTTTTTT.

The chain is built from TRBV7-2 and TRBJ2-7; 7 nucleotides line up with TRBD1. Germline trimming cut 2 bases from V and 4 bases from J; bases unmatched to any gene: 5. Germline lookup yields CDR1 SGHTA and CDR2 FQGNSA. The CDR3 runs to 14 residues. The chain's CDR3 is CASSLTTGRYEQYF. Here the CDR3 DNA reads TGTGCCAGCAGCTTAACGACAGGGAGATACGAGCAGTACTTC. Full variable domain (outside the CDR3, taken from reference TRBV7-2 and TRBJ2-7): GAGVSQSPSNKVTEKGKDVELRCDPISGHTALYWYRQSLGQGLEFLIYFQGNSAPDKSGLPSDRFSAERTGGSVSTLTIQRTQQEDSAVYLCASSLTTGRYEQYFGPGTRLTVT.

The rearrangement joins TRBV4-1 to TRBJ1-2; 7 bases fit TRBD1. V was clipped by 0 bases and J by 0 bases; unmatched bases: 4. Germline-derived CDR1 and CDR2 are MGHRA and YSYEKL. The CDR3 sequence is 16 residues long. The CDR3: CASSQDQGGTNYGYTF. In DNA form, the CDR3 reads TGCGCCAGCAGCCAAGATCAGGGGGGTACTAACTATGGCTACACCTTC.

J is TRBJ1-1 and V is TRBV7-2, with 7 bases matching TRBD1. The CDR3 loop spans 17 amino acids. In germline, CDR1 is SGHTA, CDR2 FQGNSA. J gave up 5 bases and V 3 bases, and 15 bases lay outside the gene matches. CDR3 protein: CASSLTGNSRGKTEAFF. The CDR3 DNA reads TGTGCCAGCAGCTTGACAGGGAACTCCAGGGGAAAAACTGAAGCTTTCTTT.

The chain joins TRBV6-5 to TRBJ2-7; a weak D match, TRBD2 (6 bases). Germline V CDR1 and CDR2: MNHEY, SVGAGI. This CDR3 has 14 amino acids. V gave up 5 bases and J gave up 0 bases, with 11 bases separating them. In DNA form, the CDR3 reads TGTGCCAGCAGTATACTTAGCGGCTCCTACGAGCAGTACTTC. This sequence encodes CASSILSGSYEQYF.

The chain links TRBV28 to TRBJ1-5; D gene unclear. The CDR3 covers 15 residues. The V gene's germline CDR1 is MDHEN and CDR2 SYDVKM. V was trimmed by 8 bases and J by 4 bases, leaving 18 bases between them. The CDR3 loop reads CASGSMGTANQPQHF. The CDR3 coding sequence is TGTGCCAGCGGGTCTATGGGAACGGCTAATCAGCCCCAGCATTTT.

The chain uses TRBV9 and TRBJ1-6; 8 nucleotides match TRBD1. CDR1 is SGDLS, CDR2 YYNGEE, per germline. V trimming: 0 bases; J trimming: 8 bases; junction bases outside the gene matches: 4. CDR3 length: 15 residues. The CDR3 DNA follows: TGTGCCAGCAGCGTAGAGTGGACAGGGCATTCACCCCTCCACTTT. This codes for CASSVEWTGHSPLHF.

This sequence joins TRBV19 and TRBJ1-5; TRBD1 matches 10 bases. Unmatched junction bases numbered 7, after V lost 0 bases and J lost 5 bases. This CDR3 is built from 17 residues. Germline assignment: CDR1 LNHDA and CDR2 SQIVND (reference sequence). The CDR3 DNA follows: TGTGCCAGTAGTATAGACCCGACAGGGGGCAGGGATCAGCCCCAGCATTTT. It is translated as CASSIDPTGGRDQPQHF.

The chain employs TRBV11-1 and TRBJ2-1, with D unclear. The CDR3 length is 12 residues. The V end was cut by 5 bases, the J end by 7 bases, with 9 bases between. Germline loops: CDR1 SGHAT, CDR2 FQDESV (reference sequence). This chain's CDR3 is CASSPLLNEQFF. The CDR3 nucleotides read TGTGCCAGCAGCCCACTACTGAATGAGCAGTTCTTC.

This chain uses TRBV6-5 with TRBJ1-1; 9 bases are shared with TRBD1. The V gene end was trimmed by 8 bases and the J gene end by 5 bases; junction bases not matched to a gene: 3. Germline V CDR1 and CDR2: MNHEY, SVGAGI. CDR3 length equals 12 residues. The DNA of the CDR3 is TGTGCCAGCGGACAGGGGCCAACTGAAGCTTTCTTT. Its protein is CASGQGPTEAFF.

CDR3 residues: CASSPRGGSHNEQFF. CDR3 bases: TGTGCCAGCAGTCCTCGTGGCGGGTCCCACAATGAGCAGTTCTTC. The V call is TRBV27, the J call TRBJ2-1; tentative D call: TRBD2 (5 bases). The CDR3 is made up of 15 amino acids. CDR1 and CDR2 from the germline V gene are MNHEY and SMNVEV (reference sequence). V shed 5 bases and J shed 5 bases, with 16 bases lying between them.